This T cell receptor (beta chain) was sequenced in a study of T cells in tuberculosis. There are 14 residues in the CDR3. Germline-derived CDR1 and CDR2 are ENHRY and SYGVKD. Trimming cost V 10 bases and J 5 bases; bases outside gene matches: 7. Sequencing of TCR-alpha and TCR-beta chains was unpaired. Profiling relied on immunoSEQ multiplex PCR, and the TCRdb table lists in-frame clones only, not all of them. The sample lists some 90,000 clones; roughly 91% were seen once. After thawing and overnight rest, PBMC were stained with GMM-loaded CD1B tetramer, viability dye and anti-CD3 for sorting. CD1B tetramers were loaded with Rhodococcus equi-derived C32 glucose monomycolate. CD14-expressing monocytes were removed from PBMC before cryopreservation and sorting.

The rearrangement uses TRBV10-3 and TRBJ2-1; 11 positions agree with TRBD1. Input material: CD1b-GMM tetramer-negative cells sorted from PBMCs. The TCR originated in an adult woman with latent tuberculosis. The DNA of the CDR3 is TGTGCCACAAATTCGGGACAGGGGGACAATGAGCAGTTCTTC. This gives the protein CATNSGQGDNEQFF.